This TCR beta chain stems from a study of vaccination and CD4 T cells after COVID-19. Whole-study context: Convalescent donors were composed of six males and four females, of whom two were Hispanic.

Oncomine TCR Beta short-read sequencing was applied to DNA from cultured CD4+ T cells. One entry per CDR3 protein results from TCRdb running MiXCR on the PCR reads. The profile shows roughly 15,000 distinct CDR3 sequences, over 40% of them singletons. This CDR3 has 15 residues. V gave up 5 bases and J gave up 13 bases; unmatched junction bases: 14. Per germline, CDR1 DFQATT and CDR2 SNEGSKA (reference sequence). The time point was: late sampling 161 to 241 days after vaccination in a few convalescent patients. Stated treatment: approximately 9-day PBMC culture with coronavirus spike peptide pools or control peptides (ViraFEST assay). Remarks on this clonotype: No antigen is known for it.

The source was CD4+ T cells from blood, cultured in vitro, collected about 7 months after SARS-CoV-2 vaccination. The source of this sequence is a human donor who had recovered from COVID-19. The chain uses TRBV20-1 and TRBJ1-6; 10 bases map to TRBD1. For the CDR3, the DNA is TGCAGTGCTGGCCGAGGGACAGGGGATGGCGGGCCCCTCCACTTT. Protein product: CSAGRGTGDGGPLHF.